This TCR beta chain was profiled in a study of blood T cell repertoires in COVID-19. V shed 10 bases and J 2 bases; nucleotides not matched to a gene: 5. CDR1 ENHRY and CDR2 SYGVKD come from the germline V gene. The CDR3 extends over 13 amino acids. Sequenced by immunoSEQ multiplex PCR; TCRdb stores in-frame clones only, minus some. The table shows 150,000 to 200,000 clones, with approximately 83% occurring only once. The clonotype originates from a human donor with active or convalescent COVID-19. The donor label of this sample is uncertain. The sample taken for sequencing was peripheral blood. The chain employs TRBV10-3 and TRBJ1-1; 9 nucleotides line up with TRBD1. CDR3 amino acids: CATRTGANTEAFF. CDR3 DNA sequence: TGTGCCACCCGGACAGGGGCTAACACTGAAGCTTTCTTT.